What follows is one T cell receptor beta chain and its context. These data are taken from a study of CD4 T cells in relation to SARS-CoV-2 and coronaviruses. Trimming at V came to 1 base and at J to 2 bases, leaving 5 bases not matched to a gene. CDR3 size: 16 residues. In germline, CDR1 is SGHNT, CDR2 YYREEE (reference sequence). Clones were sequenced by immunoSEQ multiplex PCR, and TCRdb holds only the in-frame ones, with some missing. This table has about 38,000 clones, approximately 88% appearing once. The chain employs TRBV5-4 and TRBJ2-5, with TRBD1 matching over 10 bases. The receptor was derived from an adult with COVID-19. The material sequenced was memory CD4+ T cells from PBMCs. DNA for the CDR3: TGTGCCAGCAGCTTGAGGACAGGGGGGCCTCAAGAGACCCAGTACTTC. Amino acids: CASSLRTGGPQETQYF.